The 2 T cell receptor beta chains given below trace back to one sample, sequenced in a study of CXCR3-negative and CXCR3-positive naive CD8 T cells. With UMI labels, 5' RACE was used to prepare the TRB cDNA libraries. TCRdb re-called the 5' RACE reads, yielding one record per CDR3 amino acid sequence without DNA. The repertoire table contains 46,000 or so distinct CDR3 sequences. Sequencing was done on a sample of naive CXCR3- CD8+ T cells from blood. The subset: CD45RO-CCR7+CD27+CD95- naive CD8+ T cells lacking CXCR3 (TNR3-). The receptor source for this set is a human donor in good health. Some clones in this sample may be carry-over from other donors' samples.

This chain joins TRBV11-2 and TRBJ2-1; TCRdb indicates TRBD2, and absent DNA this call remains unverified. The length of the CDR3 is 14 residues. Germline V gene data show CDR1 as SGHAT and CDR2 as FQNNGV. CDR3 protein: CASSSLLVGNEQFF. Variable domain in full (rest from reference TRBV11-2 and TRBJ2-1): EAGVAQSPRYKIIEKRQSVAFWCNPISGHATLYWYQQILGQGPKLLIQFQNNGVVDDSQLPKDRFSAERLKGVDSTLKIQPAKLEDSAVYLCASSSLLVGNEQFFGPGTRLTVL.

The V gene is TRBV7-3, the J gene TRBJ2-2; the TRBD1 assignment by TCRdb is unverifiable without DNA. CDR3 length equals 13 residues. The germline V gene has CDR1 SGHTA and CDR2 FQGTGA. The CDR3 spells CASRPGTPGELFF.